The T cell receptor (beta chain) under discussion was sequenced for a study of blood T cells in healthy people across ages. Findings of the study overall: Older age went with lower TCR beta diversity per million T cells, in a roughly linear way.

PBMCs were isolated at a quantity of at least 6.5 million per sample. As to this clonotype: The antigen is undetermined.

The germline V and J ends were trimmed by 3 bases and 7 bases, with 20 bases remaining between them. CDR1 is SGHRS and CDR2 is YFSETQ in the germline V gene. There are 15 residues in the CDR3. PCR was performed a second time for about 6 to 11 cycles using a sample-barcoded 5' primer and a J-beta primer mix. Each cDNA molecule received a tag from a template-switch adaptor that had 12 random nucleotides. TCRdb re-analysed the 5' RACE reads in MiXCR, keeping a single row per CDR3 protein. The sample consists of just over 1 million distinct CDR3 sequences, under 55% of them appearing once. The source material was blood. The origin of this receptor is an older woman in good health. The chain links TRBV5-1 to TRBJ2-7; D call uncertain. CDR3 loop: CASSWEWADKNEQYF. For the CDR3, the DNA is TGCGCCAGCAGCTGGGAATGGGCTGACAAAAATGAGCAGTACTTC.